This passage covers 15 T cell receptor beta chains from one sample sequenced in a study of T-cell reconstitution after alpha-beta-depleted transplantation in children (dated by TCRdb to 2016 to 2018). Receptor libraries were prepared by PCR. Sequencing was carried out with an Illumina HiSeq 2500. TCR libraries were prepared with molecular barcoding, using unique molecular identifiers to normalize TCRbeta repertoire quantification. The public reads were run again by TCRdb, first through fastp at Q25 and then through MiXCR, and only productive beta chains were kept. Every CDR3 protein is listed once, alongside the most common genes and DNA of its rows. The sample has nearly 350,000 distinct CDR3 sequences on record, 15% to 20% of them singletons. The top ten constitute just over 40% of the sample. What this sample's treatment or condition label stands for: allogeneic hematopoietic cell transplantation with graft depleted of TCRalphabeta T cells and CD19 B cells.

The sample consisted of PBMCs, mostly from graft donor cells, taken 360 days after TCRalphabeta/CD19-depleted stem cell transplant. The source of these receptors is a male patient between 2 and 10 years old who had a stem cell transplant for acute lymphoblastic leukemia, so the T cells may come from the graft donor.

This clonotype was seen many times. The chain has TRBV29-1 and TRBJ1-1; the D is unclear. The CDR3 loop spans 14 amino acids. Germline V CDR1 and CDR2: SQVTM, ANQGSEA. Between the trimmed V and J ends, which lost 3 bases and 0 bases, there was a span of 11 bases. Here the CDR3 DNA reads TGCAGCGTTGAGGAGGGATCCGTGAACACTGAAGCTTTCTTT. It specifies CSVEEGSVNTEAFF.

This clonotype was seen a few times. This chain links TRBV29-1 with TRBJ2-1; D unclear. CDR3 length: 14 amino acids. Germline lookup yields CDR1 SQVTM and CDR2 ANQGSEA. V lost 6 bases and J 0 bases, leaving 12 bases between the germline ends. The CDR3 DNA follows: TGCAGCGTAACCGAAGTTGACTCCTACAATGAGCAGTTCTTC. Protein product: CSVTEVDSYNEQFF.

The table lists this clonotype with a few counts. The V gene is TRBV6-5, the J gene TRBJ2-1, with D perhaps TRBD2 (5 bases). Germline V gene data show CDR1 as MNHEY and CDR2 as SVGAGI. This CDR3 has 17 amino acids. V shed 0 bases and J shed 0 bases, with 12 bases lying between them. CDR3: CASSYSFGMSSYNEQFF. CDR3 in DNA: TGTGCCAGCAGTTACTCGTTCGGGATGAGCTCCTACAATGAGCAGTTCTTC.

This clonotype was recorded many times. The chain combines TRBV4-2 with TRBJ1-3, with D maybe TRBD1 (5 bases). The CDR3 consists of 16 residues. Deletions cut 5 bases from V and 0 bases from J, with 14 bases between. The germline V gene has CDR1 LGHNA and CDR2 YNFKEQ. The CDR3 DNA sequence: TGTGCCAGCAGCAACCGCCCGACAGCCTCTGGAAACACCATATATTTT. It yields the protein CASSNRPTASGNTIYF.

This clonotype turned up a few times. The chain employs TRBV28 and TRBJ2-3; TRBD2 aligns across 10 bases. CDR3 length: 17 residues. J was trimmed by 7 bases and V by 1 base; bases with no gene match: 11. Germline loops: CDR1 MDHEN, CDR2 SYDVKM. CDR3 in amino acids: CASSLSSGRALANTQYF. The CDR3 DNA reads TGTGCCAGCAGTTTATCCAGCGGGAGGGCCCTAGCAAATACGCAGTATTTT.

This clonotype was picked up a small number of times. V gene TRBV9 combines with J gene TRBJ2-6; the D is unclear. Trimming took 2 bases from V and 0 from J, leaving 21 bases between them. The CDR3 has 20 residues. CDR1 and CDR2 (germline): SGDLS, YYNGEE. The chain's CDR3 is CASSVRSSGFGSSGANVLTF. The CDR3 DNA reads TGTGCCAGCAGCGTTCGTTCCTCAGGTTTCGGAAGCTCTGGGGCCAACGTCCTGACTTTC.

The chain recombines TRBV27 with TRBJ2-7; 12 nucleotides agree with TRBD1. Germline CDR1 reads MNHEY; CDR2 reads SMNVEV (reference sequence). Trimming cost V 4 bases and J 6 bases; bases outside gene matches: 4. The CDR3 length is 14 residues. CDR3 residues: CASSSGTGGSEQYF. CDR3 in DNA: TGTGCCAGCAGTTCCGGGACAGGGGGCAGCGAGCAGTACTTC.

The chain combines TRBV27 with TRBJ2-1, with TRBD2 matching 15 bases. J gave up 2 bases and V 5 bases, and 16 bases lay outside the gene matches. This CDR3 contains 21 residues. Germline CDR1 MNHEY, CDR2 SMNVEV (reference sequence). Written as DNA, the CDR3 is TGTGCCAGCAGTCTACACCTCGCGTTAGGGACTAGCGGGAGGCCCTACAATGAGCAGTTCTTC. It is translated as CASSLHLALGTSGRPYNEQFF.

This clonotype was observed at least ten times. This chain joins TRBV28 and TRBJ2-7, with 9 nucleotides matching TRBD1. With 4 bases clipped from V and 3 bases from J, the junction kept 7 bases outside the gene matches. This CDR3 has 15 amino acids. Germline values: CDR1 MDHEN, CDR2 SYDVKM. Here the CDR3 reads CASSSSGTGFYEQYF. Here the CDR3 DNA reads TGTGCCAGCAGTTCATCCGGGACAGGGTTCTACGAGCAGTACTTC.

A few counts support this clonotype. The chain couples TRBV19 to TRBJ2-3, with a tentative D call TRBD2 (5 bases). Germline V gives CDR1 LNHDA, CDR2 SQIVND (reference sequence). The CDR3 covers 14 residues. V shed 5 bases and J shed 3 bases, with 12 bases lying between them. This CDR3 reads CASSLRTETDTQYF. For the CDR3, the DNA is TGTGCCAGTAGTCTTAGGACTGAAACAGATACGCAGTATTTT. Full variable domain (rest looked up from reference TRBV19 and TRBJ2-3): DGGITQSPKYLFRKEGQNVTLSCEQNLNHDAMYWYRQDPGQGLRLIYYSQIVNDFQKGDIAEGYSVSREKKESFPLTVTSAQKNPTAFYLCASSLRTETDTQYFGPGTRLTVL.

The chain is built from TRBV12-3 or TRBV12-4 and TRBJ2-2; 7 positions agree with TRBD1. This CDR3 is built from 15 residues. With V trimmed by 6 bases and J by 3 bases, 7 bases remained unmatched. For the CDR3, the DNA is TGTGCCAGCAGGCGTCGACAGGGATACACCGGGGAGCTGTTTTTT. Its translation: CASRRRQGYTGELFF.

V is TRBV12-3 or TRBV12-4 and J is TRBJ2-1, with 10 bases that match TRBD2. The CDR3 totals 16 residues. Trimming at V came to 3 bases and at J to 7 bases, leaving 9 bases not matched to a gene. In DNA form, the CDR3 reads TGTGCCAGCAGTTTTCCTAGCGGGAGTATCAGGAATGAGCAGTTCTTC. Amino acid sequence: CASSFPSGSIRNEQFF.

The chain is built from TRBV7-9 and TRBJ1-3; D is unresolved. Looked up from germline, CDR1 is SEHNR and CDR2 is FQNEAQ (reference sequence). The V and J ends lost 5 bases and 7 bases respectively, with 9 bases between them. The CDR3 is made up of 12 amino acids. CDR3 in amino acids: CASSPGENTIYF. CDR3 coding DNA: TGTGCCAGCAGCCCGGGTGAGAACACCATATATTTT.

This clonotype turned up a few times. This chain connects TRBV28 to TRBJ1-1, with D possibly matching TRBD1 (6 bases). This CDR3 has 20 amino acids. V lost 2 bases and J lost 0, with 25 bases in between. The germline V gene has CDR1 MDHEN and CDR2 SYDVKM. In nucleotides, the CDR3 is TGTGCCAGCAGTTTACTACAGGGACCCGTTTCCGCCCGGATGAACACTGAAGCTTTCTTT. Translation: CASSLLQGPVSARMNTEAFF.

The V gene is TRBV7-9, the J gene TRBJ2-1; D gene uncertain. CDR3 length: 17 amino acids. Germline loops: CDR1 SEHNR, CDR2 FQNEAQ (reference sequence). Trimming stripped 3 bases from V and 4 bases from J, with 19 bases between. CDR3: CASSFGTRLAGYNEQFF. Written as DNA, the CDR3 is TGTGCCAGCAGCTTCGGAACCAGACTTGCCGGGTACAATGAGCAGTTCTTC. The full variable domain, rest sourced from reference TRBV7-9 and TRBJ2-1, is DTGVSQNPRHKITKRGQNVTFRCDPISEHNRLYWYRQTLGQGPEFLTYFQNEAQLEKSRLLSDRFSAERPKGSFSTLEIQRTEQGDSAMYLCASSFGTRLAGYNEQFFGPGTRLTVL.